This note documents a single T cell receptor beta chain sequence. Germline V gives CDR1 MNHEY, CDR2 SVGAGI. The ends were cut back, 2 bases at V and 7 bases at J, with 9 bases in the middle. The CDR3 has 13 residues. The sample is drawn from a study of blood T cell repertoires in COVID-19. Study-level background: PBMCs, B-cell-depleted T cells, or T cells provided the cDNA or gDNA that made up the material.

The data were produced by immunoSEQ multiplex PCR, yet TCRdb's version contains in-frame clones alone and is incomplete. The sample lists over 150,000 clones, around 82% occurring once. The chain combines TRBV6-5 with TRBJ1-3; D not certain. Material: peripheral blood. The receptor's source is a man in his late teens or twenties with active or convalescent COVID-19. The CDR3 loop reads CASSYGHLNTIYF. DNA of the CDR3: TGTGCCAGCAGTTACGGGCATCTTAACACCATATATTTT.